This T cell receptor (beta chain) came from a study of cytomegalovirus exposure and HLA in healthy donors. PCR used 60 Vbeta primers and 13 Jbeta primers. The table came from immunoSEQ multiplex PCR; TCRdb's copy has only in-frame clones and leaves some out. The table has roughly 130,000 clones, roughly 88% seen once; the top ten hold about 0.51%. Material for sequencing was PBMCs. The origin of this receptor is a woman aged 35 to 49 in good health and CMV-seronegative.

The CDR3 DNA sequence: TGTGCCATCAGTGAGTCAAGCGGAATCTACAATGAGCAGTTCTTC. It is translated as CAISESSGIYNEQFF. The chain is built from TRBV10-3 and TRBJ2-1; maybe TRBD2 (5 bases). V was cut by 0 bases and J by 3 bases, with 9 bases left in between. This CDR3 is built from 15 residues. Germline CDR1 reads ENHRY; CDR2 reads SYGVKD.